Listed below are T cell receptor beta chains from one sample, sequenced in a study of human T cells and chemical hapten exposure. TCRdb reanalysed the RACE reads using MiXCR and keeps one entry per CDR3 protein. The sample carries around 80,000 distinct CDR3 sequences, 6.5% to 8.5% recorded once. The sample in question was whole blood, obtained in connection with sensitization to the hapten diphenylcyclopropenone (DPC). The receptors derive from a woman younger than 45 with alopecia areata. Some clones in this sample may be carry-over from other donors' samples. Each CDR3 is given with its conserved first and last residue. Each record gives: V gene, J gene, D gene, clone size, CDR3 protein, CDR3 DNA. D genes are given only for firm matches. Size tells how often a clone was seen (once, few, many) or the class of an expanded clone, and some rows leave it out.

>TRBV7-3|TRBJ2-1|-|-
CASSPGNSYNEQFF
TGTGCCAGCAGCCCAGGGAACTCCTACAATGAGCAGTTCTTC
>TRBV6-2/TRBV6-3|TRBJ1-3|-|-
CASRDTSGNTIYF
TGTGCCAGCAGGGACACCTCTGGAAACACCATATATTTT
>TRBV7-2|TRBJ1-6|TRBD1|many
CASSLLPAGGSSPLHF
TGTGCCAGCAGCTTACTTCCGGCAGGGGGCTCGTCACCCCTCCACTTT
>TRBV7-9|TRBJ1-1|-|many
CASRLGGENTEAFF
TGTGCCAGCCGCCTAGGTGGAGAGAACACTGAAGCTTTCTTT
>TRBV3-1|TRBJ1-1|-|-
CASSQKGTEAFF
TGTGCCAGCAGCCAAAAGGGGACTGAAGCTTTCTTT
>TRBV12-3/TRBV12-4|TRBJ1-2|TRBD1|many
CASSHTGGADGYTF
TGTGCCAGCAGTCACACAGGGGGCGCAGATGGCTACACCTTC
>TRBV2|TRBJ1-5|-|few
CASSEARGLSQPQHF
TGTGCCAGCAGTGAAGCCCGGGGATTGAGTCAGCCCCAGCATTTT
>TRBV12-5|TRBJ1-4|-|many
CASGSPLRPGIRNEKLFF
TGTGCTAGTGGTTCCCCTTTAAGGCCCGGGATACGAAATGAAAAACTGTTTTTT
>TRBV3-1|TRBJ2-2|-|many
CASSQQRRAGELFF
TGTGCCAGCAGCCAACAAAGGAGAGCCGGGGAGCTGTTTTTT
>TRBV12-3/TRBV12-4|TRBJ1-1|-|many
CASSLMGVAEAFF
TGTGCCAGCAGTTTAATGGGAGTGGCTGAAGCTTTCTTT
>TRBV6-5|TRBJ1-4|-|many
CASSYLAGTNEKLFF
TGTGCCAGCAGTTACTTGGCGGGCACTAATGAAAAACTGTTTTTT
>TRBV14|TRBJ2-7|-|many
CASSPRISYEQYF
TGTGCCAGCAGCCCGAGAATCTCCTACGAGCAGTACTTC
>TRBV6-2/TRBV6-3|TRBJ2-2|-|many
CASNFDSLSNTGELFF
TGTGCCAGCAACTTCGACAGCCTGTCGAACACCGGGGAGCTGTTTTTT
>TRBV2|TRBJ1-6|-|many
CASSELQTDNSPLHF
TGTGCCAGCAGTGAACTACAGACGGATAATTCACCCCTCCACTTT
>TRBV7-2|TRBJ2-2|TRBD2|few
CASSPGLAEGELFF
TGTGCCAGCAGCCCGGGACTAGCGGAGGGGGAGCTGTTTTTT
>TRBV5-1|TRBJ1-1|-|-
CASSLGSSAAVTEAFF
TGCGCCAGCAGCTTAGGGAGTTCTGCGGCGGTCACTGAAGCTTTCTTT
>TRBV5-1|TRBJ2-6|TRBD1|many
CASSPGTGSPSSLTGANVLTF
TGCGCCAGCAGCCCGGGGACAGGGAGTCCCTCCAGTCTAACTGGGGCCAACGTCCTGACTTTC
>TRBV11-2|TRBJ1-5|-|many
CASSQGGYGWPQHF
TGTGCCAGCAGCCAAGGGGGGTATGGCTGGCCCCAGCATTTT
>TRBV9|TRBJ2-2|TRBD1|many
CASSVGSGGYGELFF
TGTGCCAGCAGCGTAGGGTCAGGGGGATACGGGGAGCTGTTTTTT
>TRBV29-1|TRBJ2-7|-|-
CSVALGSYEQYF
TGCAGCGTTGCCCTGGGTTCCTACGAGCAGTACTTC
>TRBV12-5|TRBJ2-6|-|few
CASGLGRGSGANVLTF
TGTGCTAGTGGTTTGGGCAGGGGATCTGGGGCCAACGTCCTGACTTTC
>TRBV25-1|TRBJ1-2|-|-
CASSKALGYGYTF
TGTGCCAGCAGTAAGGCTCTGGGCTATGGCTACACCTTC
>TRBV5-5|TRBJ1-3|-|many
CASSFFPTPSGNTIYF
TGTGCCAGCAGCTTTTTCCCGACCCCCTCTGGAAACACCATATATTTT
>TRBV12-3/TRBV12-4|TRBJ1-3|-|many
CASSLTSARGSSGNTIYF
TGTGCCAGCAGTTTGACTTCGGCCCGGGGGAGCTCTGGAAACACCATATATTTT
>TRBV20-1|TRBJ1-6|TRBD1|many
CSARSMDRGRESPLHF
TGCAGTGCTAGGAGCATGGACAGGGGGAGGGAGTCACCCCTCCACTTT
>TRBV7-2|TRBJ2-7|-|many
CASSFKDLPEQYF
TGTGCCAGCAGCTTCAAGGACCTCCCCGAGCAGTACTTC
>TRBV7-9|TRBJ2-3|TRBD1|many
CASSLNRGGGTDTQYF
TGTGCCAGCAGCCTGAACAGGGGTGGGGGCACAGATACGCAGTATTTT
>TRBV7-9|TRBJ2-3|-|-
CASSVGTHTDTQYF
TGTGCCAGCAGCGTCGGGACACACACAGATACGCAGTATTTT
>TRBV7-9|TRBJ2-3|-|-
CASSLVVSTSTDTQYF
TGTGCCAGCAGCTTAGTCGTCTCAACTAGCACAGATACGCAGTATTTT
>TRBV13|TRBJ2-3|-|few
CASSLRHGDTQYF
TGTGCCAGCAGCTTAAGACATGGTGATACGCAGTATTTT
>TRBV2|TRBJ1-4|-|many
CASSNGYNEKLFF
TGTGCCAGCAGTAACGGTTACAATGAAAAACTGTTTTTT
>TRBV7-9|TRBJ1-1|-|many
CASSYTRGLWENTEAFF
TGTGCCAGCAGCTACACCCGGGGACTGTGGGAGAACACTGAAGCTTTCTTT
>TRBV29-1|TRBJ2-5|-|many
CSVGQMQEGTQYF
TGCAGCGTTGGACAGATGCAGGAAGGGACCCAGTACTTC
>TRBV4-2|TRBJ1-2|-|-
CASSQVTQAYGYTF
TGTGCCAGCAGCCAAGTCACACAAGCCTATGGCTACACCTTC
>TRBV11-2|TRBJ1-2|-|few
CASSLDPRTGINYGYTF
TGTGCCAGCAGCTTAGATCCGAGAACGGGAATTAACTATGGCTACACCTTC
>TRBV12-3/TRBV12-4|TRBJ2-7|TRBD1|many
CASSPGQVNYEQYF
TGTGCCAGCAGTCCGGGACAGGTGAATTACGAGCAGTACTTC
>TRBV5-1|TRBJ1-2|-|many
CASSSLLANYGYTF
TGCGCCAGCAGCTCCCTGCTAGCTAACTATGGCTACACCTTC
>TRBV7-8|TRBJ2-6|TRBD1|-
CASSLGQGAYGANVLTF
TGTGCCAGCAGCTTAGGCCAGGGGGCGTATGGGGCCAACGTCCTGACTTTC
>TRBV30|TRBJ1-2|TRBD1|many
CAWDGAGGSYTF
TGTGCCTGGGACGGGGCAGGGGGAAGCTACACCTTC
>TRBV10-3|TRBJ2-3|-|few
CAISTAGNTDTQYF
TGTGCCATCAGCACTGCAGGAAACACAGATACGCAGTATTTT
>TRBV12-3/TRBV12-4|TRBJ1-1|TRBD1|few
CASSFRQGAEAFF
TGTGCCAGCAGTTTCCGACAGGGGGCCGAAGCTTTCTTT
>TRBV15|TRBJ1-5|TRBD1|many
CATSRIQGINQPQHF
TGTGCCACCAGCAGGATACAGGGGATTAATCAGCCCCAGCATTTT
>TRBV12-3/TRBV12-4|TRBJ2-6|-|many
CASSPAASGANVLTF
TGTGCCAGCAGTCCCGCCGCCTCTGGGGCCAACGTCCTGACTTTC
>TRBV27|TRBJ1-1|TRBD1|many
CASRRTGDTEAFF
TGTGCCAGCAGGAGGACAGGGGACACTGAAGCTTTCTTT
>TRBV2|TRBJ2-1|TRBD2|many
CASSVGTSGGEQFF
TGTGCCAGCAGTGTAGGGACTAGCGGGGGAGAGCAGTTCTTC
>TRBV19|TRBJ2-6|-|few
CASSPRSSGANVLTF
TGTGCCAGTAGTCCGCGAAGCTCTGGGGCCAACGTCCTGACTTTC
>TRBV5-1|TRBJ2-7|TRBD1|few
CASSLGTGVPYEQYF
TGCGCCAGCAGCTTGGGGACAGGGGTTCCCTACGAGCAGTACTTC
>TRBV5-1|TRBJ1-1|-|many
CASSLRVVGVNTEAFF
TGCGCCAGCAGCTTAAGAGTTGTGGGGGTCAACACTGAAGCTTTCTTT
>TRBV30|TRBJ1-2|TRBD1|-
CAWESTGHYGYTF
TGTGCCTGGGAATCGACAGGGCACTATGGCTACACCTTC
>TRBV29-1|TRBJ2-1|-|-
CSVDEINEQFF
TGCAGCGTTGACGAAATCAATGAGCAGTTCTTC
>TRBV29-1|TRBJ2-7|-|many
CSVVTGQSTYEQYF
TGCAGCGTTGTAACGGGACAATCTACCTACGAGCAGTACTTC
>TRBV10-3|TRBJ1-2|-|-
CAISEGVRMGYGYTF
TGTGCCATCAGTGAAGGGGTCAGGATGGGCTATGGCTACACCTTC
>TRBV20-1|TRBJ1-2|TRBD1|many
CSARGGGTELNYGYTF
TGCAGTGCTAGAGGGGGGGGGACAGAACTTAACTATGGCTACACCTTC
>TRBV5-1|TRBJ2-7|TRBD1|few
CASSSTGASYEQYF
TGCGCCAGCAGCTCGACAGGGGCTTCCTACGAGCAGTACTTC
>TRBV15|TRBJ2-2|-|many
CATSGRGEELFF
TGTGCCACCAGCGGCCGAGGAGAGGAGCTGTTTTTT
>TRBV29-1|TRBJ2-6|-|many
CSVVSDWVTGANVLTF
TGCAGCGTTGTTTCGGATTGGGTGACTGGGGCCAACGTCCTGACTTTC
>TRBV18|TRBJ2-1|TRBD2|many
CASSPQRGSLNEQFF
TGTGCCAGCTCACCCCAGCGGGGGTCTCTCAATGAGCAGTTCTTC
>TRBV12-3/TRBV12-4|TRBJ1-5|-|few
CASSLPGTLPQPQHF
TGTGCCAGCAGTTTACCGGGGACACTCCCTCAGCCCCAGCATTTT